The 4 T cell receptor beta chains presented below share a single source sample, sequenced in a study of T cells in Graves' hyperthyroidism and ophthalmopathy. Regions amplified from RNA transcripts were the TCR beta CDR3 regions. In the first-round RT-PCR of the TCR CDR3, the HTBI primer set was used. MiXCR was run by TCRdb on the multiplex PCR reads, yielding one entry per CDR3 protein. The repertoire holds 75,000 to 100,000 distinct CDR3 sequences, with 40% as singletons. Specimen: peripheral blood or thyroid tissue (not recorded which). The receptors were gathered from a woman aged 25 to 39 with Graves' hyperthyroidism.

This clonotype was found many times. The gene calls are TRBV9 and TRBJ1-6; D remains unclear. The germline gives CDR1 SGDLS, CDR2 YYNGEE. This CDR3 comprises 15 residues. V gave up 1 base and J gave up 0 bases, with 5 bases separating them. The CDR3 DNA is TGTGCCAGCAGCGTATCTGGCTCCTATAATTCACCCCTCCACTTT. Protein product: CASSVSGSYNSPLHF. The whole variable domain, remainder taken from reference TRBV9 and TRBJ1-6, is DSGVTQTPKHLITATGQRVTLRCSPRSGDLSVYWYQQSLDQGLQFLIQYYNGEERAKGNILERFSAQQFPDLHSELNLSSLELGDSALYFCASSVSGSYNSPLHFGNGTRLTVT.

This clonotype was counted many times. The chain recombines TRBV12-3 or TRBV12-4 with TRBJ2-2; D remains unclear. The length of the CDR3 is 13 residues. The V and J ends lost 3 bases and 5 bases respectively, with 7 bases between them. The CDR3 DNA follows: TGTGCCAGCAGTTTTGGGGTAACCGGGGAGCTGTTTTTT. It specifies CASSFGVTGELFF.

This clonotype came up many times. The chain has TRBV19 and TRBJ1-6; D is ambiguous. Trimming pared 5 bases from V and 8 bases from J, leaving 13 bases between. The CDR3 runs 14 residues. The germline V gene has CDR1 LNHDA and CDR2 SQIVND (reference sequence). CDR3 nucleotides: TGTGCCAGTAGTCCGGTCACGGTGGATTCACCCCTCCACTTT. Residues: CASSPVTVDSPLHF.

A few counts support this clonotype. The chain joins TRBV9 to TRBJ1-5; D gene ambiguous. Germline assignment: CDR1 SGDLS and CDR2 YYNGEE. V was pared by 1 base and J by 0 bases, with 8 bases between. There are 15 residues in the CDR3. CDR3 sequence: CASSVSGSSNQPQHF. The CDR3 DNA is TGTGCCAGCAGCGTATCGGGGAGTAGCAATCAGCCCCAGCATTTT.